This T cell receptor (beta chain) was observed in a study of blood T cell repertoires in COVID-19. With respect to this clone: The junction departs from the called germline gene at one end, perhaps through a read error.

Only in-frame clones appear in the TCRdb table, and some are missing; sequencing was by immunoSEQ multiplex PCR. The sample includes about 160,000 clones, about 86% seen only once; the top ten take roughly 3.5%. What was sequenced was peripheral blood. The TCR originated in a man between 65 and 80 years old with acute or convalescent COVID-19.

In DNA form, the CDR3 reads TGTGCTAGCAGCTTACTAGGAGAGACCCAGTACTTC. Translated: CASSLLGETQYF. The chain is built from TRBV7-7 and TRBJ2-5; weak D call: TRBD2 (5 bases). The CDR3 is 12 amino acids. Germline CDR1 SSHAT, CDR2 FNYEAQ (reference sequence).